This TCR beta chain was sequenced for a study of blood T cell repertoires in COVID-19. Measured with immunoSEQ multiplex PCR; TCRdb has only the in-frame clones, and not every one. This table holds 250,000 to 400,000 clones, about nine tenths found once. Trimming pared 3 bases from V and 1 base from J, leaving 9 bases between. The CDR3 is 14 residues long. Per the germline V gene, CDR1 is KGHSH and CDR2 is LQKENI. Material: PBMCs or T cells enriched from blood (not recorded which). The TCR originated in a man in his 60s who had recovered from COVID-19. The V and J genes are TRBV18 and TRBJ1-1; D call uncertain. The CDR3 sequence: CASSPPTPNTEAFF. CDR3 DNA: TGTGCCAGCTCACCCCCGACACCGAACACTGAAGCTTTCTTT. The variable domain in full, completed from reference TRBV18 and TRBJ1-1, reads NAGVMQNPRHLVRRRGQEARLRCSPMKGHSHVYWYRQLPEEGLKFMVYLQKENIIDESGMPKERFSAEFPKEGPSILRIQQVVRGDSAAYFCASSPPTPNTEAFFGQGTRLTVV.